Below, 5 T cell receptor beta chains from the same sample are listed, as sequenced in a study of PD-1 blockade in classical Hodgkin lymphoma. Method: immunoSEQ multiplex PCR; TCRdb's copy keeps in-frame clones and lacks some. Found here are under 95,000 clones, about 93% of them singletons; the top ten hold approximately 8.1%. Brentuximab vedotin exposure varied, and every patient relapsed after autologous stem cell transplantation. Sequencing was performed on peripheral blood mononuclear cells (PBMCs), taken at baseline. Receptors originate from a human donor with classical Hodgkin lymphoma.

This clone has just one count. The chain employs TRBV7-3 and TRBJ2-7; D is tentatively TRBD1 or TRBD2 (5 bases each). The CDR3 spans 14 residues. Germline V lookup: CDR1 SGHTA, CDR2 FQGTGA. V shed 2 bases and J shed 5 bases, with 13 bases lying between them. CDR3 coding DNA: TGTGCCAGCAGCTTAGCTCCCGGGACCCACGAGCAGTACTTC. Protein sequence: CASSLAPGTHEQYF. Filled out from reference TRBV7-3 and TRBJ2-7, the complete variable domain reads GAGVSQTPSNKVTEKGKYVELRCDPISGHTALYWYRQSLGQGPEFLIYFQGTGAADDSGLPNDRFFAVRPEGSVSTLKIQRTERGDSAVYLCASSLAPGTHEQYFGPGTRLTVT.

This clone was recorded once. The chain carries TRBV5-1 and TRBJ1-5; D is possibly TRBD1 (5 bases). The CDR3 consists of 14 residues. The germline CDR1 and CDR2 sequences are SGHRS and YFSETQ. Trimming removed 0 bases at V and 2 bases at J, with 6 bases between. Written as DNA, the CDR3 is TGCGCCAGCAGCTTGGAAGGGGGCAATCAGCCCCAGCATTTT. Translating gives CASSLEGGNQPQHF.

This sequence joins TRBV4-1 and TRBJ2-7; a weak D match, TRBD1 (5 bases). This CDR3 has 15 amino acids. The germline V and J ends were trimmed by 4 bases and 3 bases, with 16 bases remaining between them. The germline CDR1 and CDR2 sequences are MGHRA and YSYEKL. The CDR3 here is CASSPGLSMGYEQYF. CDR3 nucleotides: TGCGCCAGCAGCCCAGGGCTCTCTATGGGCTACGAGCAGTACTTC.

The rearrangement links TRBV7-9 to TRBJ2-5; D ambiguous. This CDR3 is 17 amino acids long. Germline CDR1 SEHNR, CDR2 FQNEAQ (reference sequence). Between the trimmed V and J ends, which lost 5 bases and 1 base, there was a span of 20 bases. The CDR3 is CASSDDKRPTLQETQYF. In nucleotides, the CDR3 is TGTGCCAGCAGCGATGACAAAAGGCCGACACTCCAAGAGACCCAGTACTTC.

This clone was recorded once. The chain couples TRBV5-1 to TRBJ2-5; 10 bases are a match to TRBD2. The ends lost 4 bases at V and 5 bases at J; junction bases unmatched: 14. The CDR3 covers 17 residues. Germline V gene lookup returns CDR1 SGHRS and CDR2 YFSETQ. CDR3 amino acids: CASSPGGLAGVRETQYF. The CDR3 bases are TGCGCCAGCAGCCCCGGTGGGCTAGCGGGAGTCCGGGAGACCCAGTACTTC.